Presented here are 16 T cell receptor beta chains from one specimen sequenced in a study of cytomegalovirus exposure and HLA in healthy donors. The PCR made use of 60 Vbeta and 13 Jbeta primers. Libraries were prepared by immunoSEQ multiplex PCR; TCRdb keeps only in-frame clonotypes and omits some of them. The table lists 200,000 or so clones. The sample comprised PBMCs. All receptors come from a girl aged 2 to 9 in good health and CMV-seropositive.

As DNA, the CDR3 is TGTGCCAGCAGTTCAACCCCGGGCTCCTACGAGCAGTACTTC. Amino acids: CASSSTPGSYEQYF. The chain carries TRBV6-5 and TRBJ2-7; D remains ambiguous. CDR1 and CDR2 from the germline V gene are MNHEY and SVGAGI. Deletions cut 4 bases from V and 0 bases from J, with 10 bases between. CDR3 length: 14 residues.

The CDR3: CASSEPQLSGQFF. In nucleotides, the CDR3 is TGTGCCAGCAGTGAACCGCAGCTATCGGGACAATTTTTT. The rearrangement uses TRBV2 and TRBJ1-4; tentatively, D is TRBD1 (6 bases). Looked up from germline, CDR1 is SNHLY and CDR2 is FYNNEI. There are 13 residues in the CDR3. Trimming took off 2 bases at V and 17 bases at J, with 18 bases between the two ends.

The chain carries TRBV9 and TRBJ2-5, with 8 bases matching TRBD2. After removal of 0 bases from V and 5 bases from J, the junction contained 12 bases not matched to a gene. Germline lookup yields CDR1 SGDLS and CDR2 YYNGEE. The CDR3 contains 17 residues. CDR3: CASSVGSGAGARETQYF. In DNA form, the CDR3 reads TGTGCCAGCAGCGTAGGGTCCGGAGCGGGAGCACGGGAGACCCAGTACTTC. The full variable domain, rest sourced from reference TRBV9 and TRBJ2-5, is DSGVTQTPKHLITATGQRVTLRCSPRSGDLSVYWYQQSLDQGLQFLIQYYNGEERAKGNILERFSAQQFPDLHSELNLSSLELGDSALYFCASSVGSGAGARETQYFGPGTRLLVL.

The CDR3 here is CSGSWFNEQFF. For the CDR3, the DNA is TGTAGCGGGAGTTGGTTTAATGAGCAGTTCTTC. V usage is TRBV30 and J usage is TRBJ2-1; 8 bases fit TRBD2. Germline-derived CDR1 and CDR2 are GTSNPN and SVGIG (reference sequence). The CDR3 totals 11 residues.

Here the CDR3 reads CASSKLRGRVEKLFF. The CDR3 nucleotides read TGTGCCAGCAGCAAGCTCAGGGGGCGCGTTGAAAAACTGTTTTTT. This rearrangement joins TRBV11-2 to TRBJ1-4; TRBD1 aligns across 8 bases. CDR3 size: 15 residues. With 5 bases clipped from V and 7 bases from J, the junction kept 9 bases outside the gene matches. Germline V gene sequence: CDR1 SGHAT, CDR2 FQNNGV. Full variable domain (outside the CDR3, taken from reference TRBV11-2 and TRBJ1-4): EAGVAQSPRYKIIEKRQSVAFWCNPISGHATLYWYQQILGQGPKLLIQFQNNGVVDDSQLPKDRFSAERLKGVDSTLKIQPAKLEDSAVYLCASSKLRGRVEKLFFGSGTQLSVL.

The V and J genes are TRBV2 and TRBJ2-1; D is possibly TRBD2 (5 bases). Germline-derived CDR1 and CDR2 are SNHLY and FYNNEI. V lost 10 bases to trimming and J lost 1 base, with 14 bases between them. The CDR3 extends over 14 amino acids. The CDR3 loop is CATSDFKSYNEQFF. The CDR3 coding sequence is TGTGCCACCTCGGACTTCAAGTCCTACAATGAGCAGTTCTTC.

This rearrangement joins TRBV9 to TRBJ1-1; 7 positions agree with TRBD1. The V segment lost 0 bases and the J segment 0 bases; nucleotides outside the gene matches: 8. Germline CDR1 SGDLS, CDR2 YYNGEE. The CDR3 is 17 residues long. Here the CDR3 reads CASSVEGGWGLNTEAFF. The DNA for the CDR3 is TGTGCCAGCAGCGTAGAAGGGGGCTGGGGATTGAACACTGAAGCTTTCTTT.

This sequence joins TRBV6-4 and TRBJ1-1; 7 bases line up with TRBD1. CDR1 and CDR2 from the germline V gene are MRHNA and SNTAGT. V was clipped by 6 bases and J by 0 bases; unmatched bases: 7. CDR3 size: 15 residues. CDR3 coding DNA: TGTGCCAGCAGAAGAACGGGACAGATGAACACTGAAGCTTTCTTT. It codes for CASRRTGQMNTEAFF.

The chain couples TRBV7-2 to TRBJ2-3; 11 positions agree with TRBD2. Losses at the gene ends were 5 bases for V and 3 bases for J; bases not matched to a gene: 4. The CDR3 is made up of 15 amino acids. CDR1 is SGHTA, CDR2 FQGNSA, per germline. CDR3 nucleotide sequence: TGTGCCAGCAGCCCCGTAGCGGGAGGGACAGATACGCAGTATTTT. It translates to CASSPVAGGTDTQYF.

The chain recombines TRBV5-1 with TRBJ2-7; D gene ambiguous. Germline values: CDR1 SGHRS, CDR2 YFSETQ. This CDR3 region has 17 residues. The germline V and J ends were trimmed by 0 bases and 0 bases, with 16 bases remaining between them. The CDR3 nucleotides read TGCGCCAGCAGCTTGGGGCAGTTAAACCTCCCCTCCTACGAGCAGTACTTC. Its protein product is CASSLGQLNLPSYEQYF.

The rearrangement joins TRBV5-1 to TRBJ1-1, with TRBD1 as a possible D gene (5 bases). V shed 2 bases and J shed 3 bases, with 11 bases lying between them. Germline CDR1 reads SGHRS; CDR2 reads YFSETQ. The CDR3 spans 14 residues. The CDR3 spells CASSFSGEDTEAFF. In nucleotides, the CDR3 is TGCGCCAGCAGCTTCTCGGGGGAGGACACTGAAGCTTTCTTT.

The CDR3 bases are TGTGCCAGCAGTTTTCGACAGGGATTGCGCAATGAGCAGTTCTTC. This encodes CASSFRQGLRNEQFF. V is TRBV28 and J is TRBJ2-1, with 7 bases lining up with TRBD1. The ends lost 3 bases at V and 6 bases at J; junction bases unmatched: 8. The CDR3 consists of 15 residues. Germline values: CDR1 MDHEN, CDR2 SYDVKM.

The J gene is TRBJ1-5, the V gene TRBV23-1; 9 bases fit TRBD1. TRBV23-1 is annotated as an ORF whose role is uncertain. V was clipped by 8 bases and J by 4 bases; unmatched bases: 6. CDR3 length equals 14 residues. The CDR3, as DNA: TGCGCCAGCGGACACGGGACAGGGAATCAGCCCCAGCATTTT. Its translation is CASGHGTGNQPQHF.

The V gene is TRBV27, the J gene TRBJ2-7, with 7 bases aligning to TRBD1. CDR3 length: 14 amino acids. Germline V gene data show CDR1 as MNHEY and CDR2 as SMNVEV (reference sequence). The junction had 10 bases not matched to a gene; V was cut back by 7 bases and J by 4 bases. CDR3 nucleotides: TGTGCCAGCACCTGGCCCCGGGACAGATACGAGCAGTACTTC. Translated: CASTWPRDRYEQYF.

The gene calls are TRBV7-8 and TRBJ2-3; weak D call: TRBD1 (6 bases). The CDR3 has 15 amino acids. Looked up from germline, CDR1 is SGHVS and CDR2 is FQNEAQ. The V and J ends lost 4 bases and 5 bases respectively, with 16 bases between them. CDR3 bases: TGTGCCAGCAGCTCGCAGGGGACAAGGAAAGATACGCAGTATTTT. Amino acid sequence: CASSSQGTRKDTQYF.

This chain links TRBV28 with TRBJ1-5; TRBD1 matches at 7 bases. The germline gives CDR1 MDHEN, CDR2 SYDVKM. This CDR3 contains 16 residues. The V and J ends lost 10 bases and 6 bases, in that order; junction bases with no gene match: 18. The CDR3 DNA is TGTGCCACCTTGGGGGCGGGACAGATCAATACTCAGCCCCAGCATTTT. Translating gives CATLGAGQINTQPQHF.